The next 27 T cell receptor beta chains were all read from a single sample in a study of T-cell reconstitution after alpha-beta-depleted transplantation in children. Preparation of the TCRbeta library involved a method that used unique molecular identifiers. TCRdb reprocessed the PCR reads via MiXCR and lists one record per CDR3 protein. Of fewer than 550,000 distinct CDR3 sequences listed, approximately 10% are singletons. The sample here was PBMCs, mostly from graft donor cells, taken 180 days after TCRalphabeta/CD19-depleted stem cell transplant. The origin of the receptors is a female patient aged 2-10 years who had a stem cell transplant for aplastic anemia, so the T cells may come from the graft donor.

This clonotype has ten or more counts. The genes are TRBV11-2 and TRBJ2-1, with D possibly being TRBD1 (6 bases). The V gene lost 3 bases and the J gene lost 2 bases, with 8 bases spanning the gap. The germline V gene encodes CDR1 SGHAT and CDR2 FQNNGV. The CDR3 length is 14 residues. The CDR3 here is CASSFGQTYNEQFF. The DNA of the CDR3 is TGTGCCAGCAGCTTCGGACAGACCTACAATGAGCAGTTCTTC.

This clonotype has more than one count but fewer than ten. The gene calls are TRBV7-2 and TRBJ2-5; possibly TRBD1 for D (6 bases). The germline V and J ends were trimmed by 3 bases and 4 bases, with 15 bases remaining between them. CDR1 is SGHTA, CDR2 FQGNSA, per germline. The CDR3 is 15 residues long. This CDR3 reads CASSFPRGWVETQYF. In DNA, the CDR3 is TGTGCCAGCAGCTTCCCAAGGGGGTGGGTAGAGACCCAGTACTTC.

This clonotype was observed many times. V and J are TRBV20-1 and TRBJ2-1, with 7 bases fitting TRBD2. Germline V lookup: CDR1 DFQATT, CDR2 SNEGSKA (reference sequence). The CDR3 contains 13 residues. V dropped 6 bases and J dropped 9; count of bases not matched to a gene: 11. This CDR3 is CSAPRTSKVEQFF. Here the CDR3 DNA reads TGCAGTGCCCCGCGGACTAGTAAGGTTGAGCAGTTCTTC.

About this clonotype itself: One junction end does not reproduce the germline sequence, and a read error may be involved. The CDR3 DNA reads TGTGCCAGCAGAAGGGAATACAATGAGCTGTTCTTC. This sequence encodes CASRREYNELFF. V gene TRBV6-2 or TRBV6-3 combines with J gene TRBJ2-1; D unresolved. The CDR3 totals 12 residues. The germline V gene encodes CDR1 MNHEY and CDR2 SVGEGT.

This clonotype was found a few times. The genes are TRBV19 and TRBJ2-2; D is possibly TRBD2 (5 bases). The CDR3 sequence is 15 residues long. Deletions cut 3 bases from V and 5 bases from J, with 13 bases between. Germline V gene sequence: CDR1 LNHDA, CDR2 SQIVND (reference sequence). CDR3 in amino acids: CASSIRGSSTGELFF. The CDR3, as DNA: TGTGCCAGTAGTATTCGGGGTAGCTCGACCGGGGAGCTGTTTTTT.

This rearrangement joins TRBV7-2 to TRBJ2-3; 9 bases line up with TRBD2. The CDR3 length is 17 residues. The V gene end was trimmed by 5 bases and the J gene end by 1 base; junction bases not matched to a gene: 10. CDR1 and CDR2 (germline): SGHTA, FQGNSA. Here the CDR3 reads CASSPRPGLAGTDTQYF. The DNA of the CDR3 is TGTGCCAGCAGCCCAAGACCGGGACTAGCTGGCACAGATACGCAGTATTTT.

This clonotype was observed a few times. The chain couples TRBV7-3 to TRBJ2-3; D may be TRBD1 or TRBD2 (5 bases each). This CDR3 has 15 amino acids. Germline assignment: CDR1 SGHTA and CDR2 FQGTGA. The ends were cut back, 5 bases at V and 2 bases at J, with 14 bases in the middle. As DNA, the CDR3 is TGTGCCAGCAGCCCCGCCCCGGGGCACACAGATACGCAGTATTTT. Encoded protein: CASSPAPGHTDTQYF. The full variable domain, completed using reference TRBV7-3 and TRBJ2-3, is GAGVSQTPSNKVTEKGKYVELRCDPISGHTALYWYRQSLGQGPEFLIYFQGTGAADDSGLPNDRFFAVRPEGSVSTLKIQRTERGDSAVYLCASSPAPGHTDTQYFGPGTRLTVL.

This clonotype has a handful of counts. J is TRBJ2-7 and V is TRBV28; 11 positions match TRBD1. CDR3 length: 15 amino acids. The V and J ends lost 1 base and 7 bases, in that order; junction bases with no gene match: 6. Germline CDR1 reads MDHEN; CDR2 reads SYDVKM. CDR3 sequence (DNA): TGTGCCAGCAGTTTATCAGGGACAGGGGGTGGGGAGCAGTACTTC. It encodes CASSLSGTGGGEQYF.

This clonotype was seen a few times. J is TRBJ2-1 and V is TRBV6-1; 7 nucleotides match TRBD2. Per the germline V gene, CDR1 is MNHNS and CDR2 is SASEGT. This CDR3 has 18 residues. V was clipped by 8 bases and J by 0 bases; unmatched bases: 16. The CDR3 here is CASSGGSGLVSSYNEQFF. CDR3 nucleotide sequence: TGTGCCAGCTCCGGGGGGAGCGGGTTAGTTAGCTCCTACAATGAGCAGTTCTTC.

This clonotype was detected only once. The gene calls are TRBV7-6 and TRBJ2-3; 12 positions agree with TRBD2. Per the germline V gene, CDR1 is SGHVS and CDR2 is FNYEAQ. J gave up 2 bases and V 2 bases, and 8 bases lay outside the gene matches. This CDR3 has 18 amino acids. As DNA, the CDR3 is TGTGCCAGCAGCTTAAGCCTAGCGGGAGGGGAATTCACAGATACGCAGTATTTT. The encoded protein is CASSLSLAGGEFTDTQYF.

The sample holds a few counts of this clonotype. The chain combines TRBV28 with TRBJ2-1; 7 bases fit TRBD1. CDR3 size: 15 residues. Germline CDR1 is MDHEN and CDR2 is SYDVKM. V lost 5 bases, J lost 1 base, and 5 bases stayed unmatched. The CDR3 reads CASSRGTVSYNEQFF. The CDR3 DNA reads as TGTGCCAGCAGTAGGGGGACAGTTTCCTACAATGAGCAGTTCTTC.

This clonotype was seen repeatedly, ten times or more. The gene calls are TRBV5-1 and TRBJ2-2; tentatively, D is TRBD2 (6 bases). Germline CDR1 reads SGHRS; CDR2 reads YFSETQ. The CDR3 extends over 15 amino acids. V was cut by 4 bases and J by 4 bases, with 14 bases left in between. The CDR3 loop is CASSPEGRATGELFF. CDR3 bases: TGCGCCAGCAGCCCGGAGGGCAGGGCCACCGGGGAGCTGTTTTTT.

V is TRBV12-3 or TRBV12-4 and J is TRBJ1-6; D call uncertain. Trimming shortened V by 7 bases and J by 0 bases, and 13 bases separated the two germline ends. CDR3 length equals 16 residues. Here the CDR3 reads CASNLRRSSYNSPLHF. For the CDR3, the DNA is TGTGCCAGCAACCTCAGGAGAAGCTCCTATAATTCACCCCTCCACTTT.

This clonotype was observed a handful of times. This chain joins TRBV28 and TRBJ1-4; 9 bases align to TRBD1. V lost 2 bases to trimming and J lost 8 bases; unmatched junction nucleotides: 6. CDR1 and CDR2 from the germline V gene are MDHEN and SYDVKM. The CDR3 is 15 amino acids. CDR3 in DNA: TGTGCCAGCAGTTTAGCCGGGACAGGGAAAGAAAAACTGTTTTTT. It encodes CASSLAGTGKEKLFF.

This clonotype was picked up a small number of times. The chain combines TRBV6-5 with TRBJ1-1; D perhaps matches TRBD1 (5 bases). The CDR3 consists of 12 residues. Germline CDR1 reads MNHEY; CDR2 reads SVGAGI. Trimming left V 5 bases short and J 4 bases short, with 8 bases between. DNA for the CDR3: TGTGCCAGCAGTGGGGGGACCACTGAAGCTTTCTTT. As protein: CASSGGTTEAFF.

A few counts support this clonotype. The chain recombines TRBV12-3 or TRBV12-4 with TRBJ2-1; TRBD2 aligns across 10 bases. The junction had 10 bases not matched to a gene; V was cut back by 6 bases and J by 8 bases. The length of the CDR3 is 15 residues. DNA of the CDR3: TGTGCCAGCAGCACCGCTAGCGGGAGTAGGCATGAGCAGTTCTTC. Protein product: CASSTASGSRHEQFF.

The gene calls are TRBV3-1 and TRBJ2-1; 10 bases align to TRBD2. The CDR3 loop spans 16 amino acids. With V trimmed by 2 bases and J by 4 bases, 5 bases remained unmatched. CDR1 is LGHDT and CDR2 is YNNKEL in the germline V gene (reference sequence). This CDR3 is CASSQRAGGLYNEQFF. The CDR3 nucleotides are TGTGCCAGCAGCCAACGAGCGGGAGGGCTGTACAATGAGCAGTTCTTC.

This clonotype was seen a few times. The chain couples TRBV30 to TRBJ2-5; D unclear. CDR1 is GTSNPN and CDR2 is SVGIG in the germline V gene (reference sequence). V was trimmed by 5 bases and J by 5 bases, leaving 6 bases between them. The CDR3 loop spans 10 amino acids. CDR3 nucleotides: TGTGCCTGGGTTAGTGAGACCCAGTACTTC. This gives the protein CAWVSETQYF.

This clonotype has only a few counts. This rearrangement joins TRBV7-9 to TRBJ2-7, with D maybe TRBD1 (6 bases). This CDR3 is 15 amino acids long. Per germline, CDR1 SEHNR and CDR2 FQNEAQ (reference sequence). V shed 5 bases and J shed 3 bases, with 17 bases lying between them. The CDR3 DNA reads TGTGCCAGCAGCCCCGCCTACAGGGCTGGCTACGAGCAGTACTTC. Translated, it gives CASSPAYRAGYEQYF.

This clonotype was counted between two and nine times. This rearrangement joins TRBV12-3 or TRBV12-4 to TRBJ2-1; 7 nucleotides match TRBD1. The V segment lost 6 bases and the J segment 8 bases; nucleotides outside the gene matches: 7. The CDR3 totals 13 residues. CDR3 protein: CASRNRGGDEQFF. CDR3 nucleotide sequence: TGTGCCAGCAGAAACAGGGGCGGCGATGAGCAGTTCTTC.

This clonotype has a handful of counts. The V gene is TRBV20-1, the J gene TRBJ1-5; D is unclear. The CDR3 contains 14 residues. Looked up from germline, CDR1 is DFQATT and CDR2 is SNEGSKA (reference sequence). Trimming removed 5 bases at V and 0 bases at J, with 11 bases between. The CDR3 spells CSASGYHSNQPQHF. In DNA form, the CDR3 reads TGCAGTGCTTCTGGCTATCATAGCAATCAGCCCCAGCATTTT.

This clonotype was seen at least ten times. J is TRBJ1-1 and V is TRBV14, with TRBD1 as a possible D gene (6 bases). CDR3 size: 14 residues. Germline CDR1 reads SGHDN; CDR2 reads FVKESK. The ends were cut back, 1 base at V and 5 bases at J, with 11 bases in the middle. The DNA for the CDR3 is TGTGCCAGCAGCCAAGCTGGGAGGGGGACTGAAGCTTTCTTT. Residues: CASSQAGRGTEAFF.

The chain joins TRBV28 to TRBJ2-7; D perhaps matches TRBD2 (6 bases). The CDR3 contains 15 residues. V dropped 5 bases and J dropped 2 bases, with 16 bases sitting between them. Germline values: CDR1 MDHEN, CDR2 SYDVKM. The CDR3 bases are TGTGCCAGCAGTCTTTACGGGGGAAATGCCTACGAGCAGTACTTC. Translation gives CASSLYGGNAYEQYF. Filled out from reference TRBV28 and TRBJ2-7, the complete variable domain reads DVKVTQSSRYLVKRTGEKVFLECVQDMDHENMFWYRQDPGLGLRLIYFSYDVKMKEKGDIPEGYSVSREKKERFSLILESASTNQTSMYLCASSLYGGNAYEQYFGPGTRLTVT.

This clonotype turned up a few times. The chain employs TRBV6-1 and TRBJ2-3; TRBD2 matches 7 bases. After removal of 2 bases from V and 4 bases from J, the junction contained 9 bases not matched to a gene. Germline CDR1 MNHNS, CDR2 SASEGT. This CDR3 contains 16 residues. In nucleotides, the CDR3 is TGTGCCAGCAGTGAATTCGTTGGGGGGGGACCAGATACGCAGTATTTT. It yields the protein CASSEFVGGGPDTQYF.

This clonotype appeared many times. The CDR3: CASSGAGGKSYEQYF. In nucleotides, the CDR3 is TGTGCCAGCAGTGGGGCAGGGGGAAAATCCTACGAGCAGTACTTC. V is TRBV28 and J is TRBJ2-7, with 7 nucleotides matching TRBD1. This CDR3 contains 15 residues. Germline-derived CDR1 and CDR2 are MDHEN and SYDVKM. Trimming at V came to 5 bases and at J to 1 base, leaving 8 bases not matched to a gene.

The V gene is TRBV7-6, the J gene TRBJ2-1; D possibly corresponds to TRBD2 (6 bases). Germline V gives CDR1 SGHVS, CDR2 FNYEAQ. Trimming removed 5 bases from V and 8 bases from J, with 34 bases in between. This CDR3 is 20 amino acids long. CDR3 in amino acids: CASSLQGRGDLLTPGDEQFF. The CDR3 DNA is TGTGCCAGCAGCCTCCAGGGACGAGGTGATTTGTTAACCCCGGGGGATGAGCAGTTCTTC.

The V gene is TRBV25-1, the J gene TRBJ2-3; 8 positions match TRBD2. The CDR3 is made up of 15 amino acids. Germline values: CDR1 MGHDK, CDR2 SYGVNS. Trimming took 5 bases from V and 1 from J; bases not matched to a gene: 5. This CDR3 is CASSRLTSGTDTQYF. The DNA for the CDR3 is TGTGCCAGCAGTAGATTGACTAGCGGCACAGATACGCAGTATTTT.